This TCR beta chain was profiled in a study of blood T cell repertoires in COVID-19. Some clones are missing from TCRdb's copy, which holds only in-frame ones; the method was immunoSEQ multiplex PCR. The data hold approximately 70,000 clones, with roughly 90% observed a single time. V lost 5 bases and J lost 4; bases outside the gene matches: 6. From germline, CDR1 is SGHTA and CDR2 FQGNSA. This CDR3 spans 15 amino acids. The receptor was derived from a man aged 45-65 years with COVID-19, enrolled during active disease. The chain uses TRBV7-2 and TRBJ2-3; TRBD1 matches at 10 bases. The sequencing input was peripheral blood. The CDR3 nucleotides are TGTGCCAGCAGCGGACAGGGGGTGGGCGCAGATACGCAGTATTTT. Residues: CASSGQGVGADTQYF.